This T cell receptor beta chain was captured in a study of control samples from healthy donors and cancer patients. Repertoires were generated with immunoSEQ multiplex PCR, while TCRdb's copy carries only in-frame clones and drops some. The data contain roughly 450,000 clones, over 75% of them singletons. J was trimmed by 4 bases and V by 5 bases; bases with no gene match: 13. This CDR3 is 16 amino acids long. Germline assignment: CDR1 SGHAT and CDR2 FQNNGV. The receptor was derived from a man aged 40-49 years with head and neck cancer. The sequenced material came from PBMCs. The genes are TRBV11-2 and TRBJ2-5; 7 nucleotides agree with TRBD2. CDR3: CASSKTLGGSRETQYF. The CDR3, as DNA: TGTGCCAGCAGCAAAACCCTCGGGGGGAGTCGAGAGACCCAGTACTTC.